This note documents a single T cell receptor (beta chain) sequence. No antigen is known for it. TCRdb's table, derived via immunoSEQ multiplex PCR, lists solely in-frame clones and lacks some. The data show some 140,000 clones, with 70% to 90% seen just once and just over 5.5% held by the top ten. The sample belongs to a study of T cell responses to AZD1222 COVID-19 vaccine. General study findings and limits: At study baseline, merely five or six AZD1222 recipients were seropositive. Across the whole spike, CD4 TCRs peaked at regions 160-218 and 743-854. In the spike-specific TCR repertoire, nearly half reportedly target unmutated variant regions. All repertoire sampling was performed exclusively after the peak T cell response.

This TCR came from an adult in good health. This sample comprised peripheral blood, obtained on day 0 of AZD1222 vaccination.

CDR3 DNA: TGCAGTGCCAGGTTAACAGATACGCAGTATTTT. It encodes CSARLTDTQYF. V usage is TRBV20-1 and J usage is TRBJ2-3; D unclear. V lost 6 bases and J lost 3, with 7 bases in between. Germline CDR1 DFQATT, CDR2 SNEGSKA (reference sequence). CDR3 length: 11 residues.